Listed below are T cell receptor beta chains from one sample, sequenced in a study of shared clonotypes between healthy human individuals. Clones were read by immunoSEQ multiplex PCR, and TCRdb kept only the in-frame ones, dropping some. The table shows over 2 million clones, with about 95% occurring only once. What was sequenced was naive CD8+ T cells sorted from blood. The receptors here all came from a man aged 18 to 30 in good health. CDR3s include the opening cysteine and the closing phenylalanine or tryptophan. The order of the fields is J gene, clone size, D gene, CDR3 length, V gene, CDR3 protein, CDR3 DNA. The D gene is left open where the match is weak. The listing skips clone size in some rows; elsewhere it reads once, few, many or a size class.

J gene: TRBJ2-7; clone size: .; D gene: .; CDR3 length: 12; V gene: TRBV7-3; CDR3 protein: CASSLNSYEQYF; CDR3 DNA: TGTGCCAGCAGCTTAAATTCCTACGAGCAGTACTTC
J gene: TRBJ1-1; clone size: once; D gene: .; CDR3 length: 14; V gene: TRBV28; CDR3 protein: CASSLSPQGGEAFF; CDR3 DNA: TGTGCCAGCAGCCTTTCCCCCCAGGGCGGTGAAGCTTTCTTT
J gene: TRBJ2-5; clone size: .; D gene: .; CDR3 length: 14; V gene: TRBV5-5; CDR3 protein: CASSSEGLWETQYF; CDR3 DNA: TGTGCCAGCAGCTCGGAGGGGCTTTGGGAGACCCAGTACTTC
J gene: TRBJ2-7; clone size: .; D gene: TRBD2; CDR3 length: 16; V gene: TRBV28; CDR3 protein: CASSLISSGGAYEQYF; CDR3 DNA: TGTGCCAGCAGTTTAATTAGTAGCGGGGGGGCATACGAGCAGTACTTC
J gene: TRBJ1-2; clone size: .; D gene: .; CDR3 length: 17; V gene: TRBV7-9; CDR3 protein: CASSSLAADRINYGYTF; CDR3 DNA: TGTGCCAGCAGCTCCCTCGCTGCCGACAGAATTAACTATGGCTACACCTTC
J gene: TRBJ2-2; clone size: .; D gene: TRBD2; CDR3 length: 18; V gene: TRBV19; CDR3 protein: CASSMGPSGPLNTGELFF; CDR3 DNA: TGTGCCAGTAGTATGGGGCCTAGCGGCCCTCTTAACACCGGGGAGCTGTTTTTT
J gene: TRBJ2-5; clone size: once; D gene: .; CDR3 length: 13; V gene: TRBV2; CDR3 protein: CASAQGKQETQYF; CDR3 DNA: TGTGCCAGCGCCCAGGGGAAACAAGAGACCCAGTACTTC
J gene: TRBJ2-7; clone size: .; D gene: .; CDR3 length: 14; V gene: TRBV4-1; CDR3 protein: CASSPLGGIYEQYF; CDR3 DNA: TGCGCCAGCAGCCCCCTGGGTGGGATCTACGAGCAGTACTTC
J gene: TRBJ2-3; clone size: .; D gene: .; CDR3 length: 16; V gene: TRBV4-1; CDR3 protein: CASSQEVEGLTDTQYF; CDR3 DNA: TGCGCCAGCAGCCAAGAAGTGGAGGGGCTCACAGATACGCAGTATTTT
J gene: TRBJ2-7; clone size: .; D gene: TRBD1; CDR3 length: 13; V gene: TRBV7-2; CDR3 protein: CASNEGTDYEQYF; CDR3 DNA: TGTGCCAGCAACGAGGGGACAGACTACGAGCAGTACTTC
J gene: TRBJ2-1; clone size: .; D gene: TRBD1; CDR3 length: 20; V gene: TRBV4-3; CDR3 protein: CASSQDIIRDRGERVDEQFF; CDR3 DNA: TGCGCCAGCAGCCAAGATATTATCAGGGACAGGGGAGAGCGGGTGGATGAGCAGTTCTTC
J gene: TRBJ1-1; clone size: .; D gene: TRBD1; CDR3 length: 16; V gene: TRBV5-5; CDR3 protein: CASSPGQGALDTEAFF; CDR3 DNA: TGTGCCAGCAGCCCAGGACAGGGGGCTTTGGACACTGAAGCTTTCTTT
J gene: TRBJ2-2; clone size: .; D gene: .; CDR3 length: 15; V gene: TRBV6-5; CDR3 protein: CASSYSSGIGGELFF; CDR3 DNA: TGTGCCAGCAGTTATTCGTCAGGGATTGGCGGGGAGCTGTTTTTT
J gene: TRBJ2-7; clone size: once; D gene: TRBD1; CDR3 length: 14; V gene: TRBV10-3; CDR3 protein: CAISEPGQGAEQYF; CDR3 DNA: TGTGCCATCAGTGAGCCGGGACAGGGGGCAGAGCAGTACTTC
J gene: TRBJ2-1; clone size: .; D gene: .; CDR3 length: 14; V gene: TRBV9; CDR3 protein: CASSPEGAVNEQFF; CDR3 DNA: TGTGCCAGCAGCCCAGAGGGAGCCGTCAATGAGCAGTTCTTC
J gene: TRBJ2-3; clone size: .; D gene: .; CDR3 length: 12; V gene: TRBV9; CDR3 protein: CASSAMGLPLTF; CDR3 DNA: TGTGCCAGCAGCGCGATGGGGCTCCCCCTTACCTTT
J gene: TRBJ2-7; clone size: .; D gene: TRBD1; CDR3 length: 15; V gene: TRBV27; CDR3 protein: CASSLRGQGTYEQYF; CDR3 DNA: TGTGCCAGCAGTTTAAGGGGACAGGGCACCTACGAGCAGTACTTC
J gene: TRBJ2-2; clone size: .; D gene: TRBD1; CDR3 length: 13; V gene: TRBV14; CDR3 protein: CASGQGASGELFF; CDR3 DNA: TGTGCCAGCGGACAGGGGGCTTCCGGGGAGCTGTTTTTT
J gene: TRBJ1-2; clone size: few; D gene: TRBD1; CDR3 length: 13; V gene: TRBV2; CDR3 protein: CASLGTGSYGYTF; CDR3 DNA: TGTGCCAGCCTAGGGACAGGGTCCTATGGCTACACCTTC
J gene: TRBJ2-2; clone size: once; D gene: TRBD2; CDR3 length: 14; V gene: TRBV7-2; CDR3 protein: CASSRGGYTGELFF; CDR3 DNA: TGTGCCAGCAGCCGCGGGGGGTACACCGGGGAGCTGTTTTTT
J gene: TRBJ1-2; clone size: .; D gene: .; CDR3 length: 14; V gene: TRBV6-5; CDR3 protein: CASSYDGQSLGYTF; CDR3 DNA: TGTGCCAGCAGTTACGACGGACAGTCTCTCGGCTACACCTTC
J gene: TRBJ2-7; clone size: .; D gene: .; CDR3 length: 14; V gene: TRBV27; CDR3 protein: CASSPFWGSYEQYF; CDR3 DNA: TGTGCCAGCAGTCCGTTCTGGGGATCCTACGAGCAGTACTTC
J gene: TRBJ2-7; clone size: .; D gene: .; CDR3 length: 15; V gene: TRBV11-2; CDR3 protein: CASSLGASRAFEQYF; CDR3 DNA: TGTGCCAGCAGCTTAGGGGCTAGTCGGGCATTCGAGCAGTACTTC
J gene: TRBJ2-3; clone size: .; D gene: TRBD2; CDR3 length: 17; V gene: TRBV11-2; CDR3 protein: CASSDSLEREGADTQYF; CDR3 DNA: TGTGCCAGCAGCGACTCGTTGGAGCGGGAGGGCGCAGATACGCAGTATTTT
J gene: TRBJ2-7; clone size: .; D gene: TRBD2; CDR3 length: 14; V gene: TRBV7-9; CDR3 protein: CASSPVRTSDEQYF; CDR3 DNA: TGTGCCAGCAGCCCAGTGCGGACTAGCGACGAGCAGTACTTC
J gene: TRBJ1-1; clone size: .; D gene: TRBD1; CDR3 length: 16; V gene: TRBV16; CDR3 protein: CASSPDRGTPSTEAFF; CDR3 DNA: TGTGCCAGCAGCCCCGACAGGGGGACTCCCTCCACTGAAGCTTTCTTT
J gene: TRBJ2-3; clone size: .; D gene: TRBD2; CDR3 length: 17; V gene: TRBV28; CDR3 protein: CASSLLAGGSFADTQYF; CDR3 DNA: TGTGCCAGCAGTTTACTAGCGGGGGGAAGCTTCGCAGATACGCAGTATTTT
J gene: TRBJ2-7; clone size: .; D gene: TRBD1; CDR3 length: 15; V gene: TRBV14; CDR3 protein: CASSQAPQGGYEQYF; CDR3 DNA: TGTGCCAGCAGCCAAGCTCCACAGGGGGGCTACGAGCAGTACTTC
J gene: TRBJ1-2; clone size: .; D gene: .; CDR3 length: 13; V gene: TRBV5-4; CDR3 protein: CASSLAGALGYTF; CDR3 DNA: TGTGCCAGCAGCTTGGCAGGGGCCTTGGGCTACACCTTC
J gene: TRBJ2-1; clone size: .; D gene: .; CDR3 length: 11; V gene: TRBV5-6; CDR3 protein: CASSFTREQFF; CDR3 DNA: TGTGCCAGCAGCTTTACCCGTGAGCAGTTCTTC
J gene: TRBJ2-7; clone size: once; D gene: .; CDR3 length: 12; V gene: TRBV5-6; CDR3 protein: CASSLNSGEQYF; CDR3 DNA: TGTGCCAGCAGCTTGAATTCGGGGGAGCAGTACTTC
J gene: TRBJ2-2; clone size: .; D gene: .; CDR3 length: 12; V gene: TRBV5-4; CDR3 protein: CASSQGSGELFF; CDR3 DNA: TGTGCCAGCAGCCAGGGGTCCGGGGAGCTGTTTTTT
J gene: TRBJ1-1; clone size: .; D gene: TRBD1; CDR3 length: 14; V gene: TRBV7-9; CDR3 protein: CASSPRTGGTEAFF; CDR3 DNA: TGTGCCAGCAGCCCGAGGACAGGGGGCACTGAAGCTTTCTTT
J gene: TRBJ2-7; clone size: .; D gene: .; CDR3 length: 16; V gene: TRBV2; CDR3 protein: CASSEPSTKSSYEQYF; CDR3 DNA: TGTGCCAGCAGTGAACCTAGCACCAAAAGCTCCTACGAGCAGTACTTC
J gene: TRBJ2-7; clone size: .; D gene: .; CDR3 length: 13; V gene: TRBV11-2; CDR3 protein: CASSLERTYEQYF; CDR3 DNA: TGTGCCAGCAGCTTGGAGAGAACCTACGAGCAGTACTTC
J gene: TRBJ1-2; clone size: .; D gene: .; CDR3 length: 13; V gene: TRBV2; CDR3 protein: CASSDQANYGYTF; CDR3 DNA: TGTGCCAGCAGTGACCAAGCTAACTATGGCTACACCTTC
J gene: TRBJ2-5; clone size: .; D gene: TRBD2; CDR3 length: 16; V gene: TRBV28; CDR3 protein: CASSLYWRGDQETQYF; CDR3 DNA: TGTGCCAGCAGTTTATATTGGCGGGGGGACCAAGAGACCCAGTACTTC
J gene: TRBJ2-1; clone size: .; D gene: TRBD2; CDR3 length: 17; V gene: TRBV11-2; CDR3 protein: CASSDYGLAGGFDEQFF; CDR3 DNA: TGTGCCAGCAGCGATTACGGACTAGCGGGGGGGTTTGATGAGCAGTTCTTC
J gene: TRBJ1-5; clone size: .; D gene: .; CDR3 length: 15; V gene: TRBV7-9; CDR3 protein: CASSLVGEIDQPQHF; CDR3 DNA: TGTGCCAGCAGCTTAGTTGGGGAAATTGATCAGCCCCAGCATTTT
J gene: TRBJ2-7; clone size: .; D gene: TRBD1; CDR3 length: 17; V gene: TRBV10-2; CDR3 protein: CASSELTPGQGGHEQYF; CDR3 DNA: TGCGCCAGCAGTGAACTAACCCCGGGACAGGGTGGCCACGAGCAGTACTTC
J gene: TRBJ2-1; clone size: .; D gene: .; CDR3 length: 12; V gene: TRBV7-9; CDR3 protein: CASSPSWDEQFF; CDR3 DNA: TGTGCCAGCAGCCCTAGTTGGGATGAGCAGTTCTTC
J gene: TRBJ1-1; clone size: .; D gene: .; CDR3 length: 13; V gene: TRBV19; CDR3 protein: CASSIQFNTEAFF; CDR3 DNA: TGTGCCAGTAGTATACAGTTTAACACTGAAGCTTTCTTT
J gene: TRBJ1-5; clone size: .; D gene: .; CDR3 length: 15; V gene: TRBV10-2; CDR3 protein: CASSVSWDMDQPQHF; CDR3 DNA: TGCGCCAGCAGTGTGTCCTGGGACATGGATCAGCCCCAGCATTTT
J gene: TRBJ1-1; clone size: few; D gene: .; CDR3 length: 15; V gene: TRBV30; CDR3 protein: CAWRVEDTLEAEAFF; CDR3 DNA: TGTGCCTGGAGAGTAGAGGACACCCTGGAGGCTGAAGCTTTCTTT
J gene: TRBJ2-7; clone size: few; D gene: .; CDR3 length: 14; V gene: TRBV4-3; CDR3 protein: CASSQEALTYEQYF; CDR3 DNA: TGCGCCAGCAGCCAGGAGGCCTTGACCTACGAGCAGTACTTC
J gene: TRBJ2-2; clone size: .; D gene: TRBD1; CDR3 length: 17; V gene: TRBV11-2; CDR3 protein: CASSFTLGQGRNGELFF; CDR3 DNA: TGTGCCAGCAGCTTTACCCTAGGACAGGGCAGGAACGGGGAGCTGTTTTTT
J gene: TRBJ1-1; clone size: .; D gene: .; CDR3 length: 16; V gene: TRBV19; CDR3 protein: CASSIDLEVGGTEAFF; CDR3 DNA: TGTGCCAGTAGTATAGATCTCGAGGTTGGGGGGACTGAAGCTTTCTTT
J gene: TRBJ2-7; clone size: .; D gene: TRBD1; CDR3 length: 13; V gene: TRBV29-1; CDR3 protein: CSVGGTGSNEQYF; CDR3 DNA: TGCAGCGTTGGTGGGACAGGGTCCAACGAGCAGTACTTC
J gene: TRBJ2-1; clone size: .; D gene: .; CDR3 length: 14; V gene: TRBV9; CDR3 protein: CASSVGRDYNEQFF; CDR3 DNA: TGTGCCAGCAGCGTTGGCAGGGACTACAATGAGCAGTTCTTC
J gene: TRBJ1-5; clone size: .; D gene: .; CDR3 length: 17; V gene: TRBV15; CDR3 protein: CATSRGDTWALNQPQHF; CDR3 DNA: TGTGCCACCAGCAGAGGGGACACTTGGGCGTTGAATCAGCCCCAGCATTTT